Detailed here is one T cell receptor beta chain. Its antigen remains unidentified. These data are taken from a study of T cell repertoires in cytomegalovirus infection. On the study more broadly: Recently identified HLA-C-restricted CMV epitopes were among the peptides used. Matching HLA type and CMV infection were both indicated by public TCR beta signatures. Study-wide points: The cumulative frequency of public TCR beta families identified carriers of CMV plus the relevant HLA. HLA-C-restricted CMV-specific TCR beta clonotypes were dominant in the ex vivo response.

TCRdb ran MiXCR on the reads and lists one entry per CDR3 protein. The sample contains about 830,000 distinct CDR3 sequences, 30% to 35% of which appear only once. This specimen was cultured CD8+ T cells from PBMCs, taken from culture after CMV antigen stimulation. The receptor comes from a human donor in good health (CMV status not recorded). Some clones in this sample may be carry-over from other donors' samples.

CDR3 sequence reads: CASSVPSGAAETQYF. As DNA, the CDR3 is TGTGCCAGCAGCGTACCGAGCGGGGCGGCTGAGACCCAGTACTTC. The chain carries TRBV7-2 and TRBJ2-5, with 7 bases matching TRBD2. Germline values: CDR1 SGHTA, CDR2 FQGNSA. The V segment lost 5 bases and the J segment 5 bases; nucleotides outside the gene matches: 11. There are 15 residues in the CDR3.